Described below is a single T cell receptor (beta chain) sequence and its context. The antigen is not known. Germline V gene data show CDR1 as MNHEY and CDR2 as SMNVEV (reference sequence). Trimming shortened V by 2 bases and J by 4 bases, and 8 bases separated the two germline ends. CDR3 length equals 13 residues. In the PCR, 60 Vbeta and 13 Jbeta primers were used. Repertoires were generated with immunoSEQ multiplex PCR, while TCRdb's copy carries only in-frame clones and drops some. Here the sample table reports roughly 190,000 clones. The data belong to a study of cytomegalovirus exposure and HLA in healthy donors. Study results and limitations: Roughly even sequencing depth across donors was the assumption behind the presence/absence analyses. In a later analysis, an Asian-associated ancestry cluster reportedly showed fewer N-insertions than the approximately 700-donor mean.

This sequence joins TRBV27 and TRBJ1-2; the D is unclear. The clonotype was recovered from a woman aged 18-29 years in good health and CMV-seropositive. The sample consisted of PBMCs. CDR3 sequence reads: CASSLGHTYGYTF. The CDR3 region has the DNA TGTGCCAGCAGTTTAGGCCACACCTATGGCTACACCTTC.